The next 20 T cell receptor beta chains were all read from a single sample in a study of T cells in Graves' hyperthyroidism and ophthalmopathy. The TCR beta CDR3 regions underwent amplification using RNA transcripts as the source. The study used the HTBI primer set for a first-round RT-PCR of the TCR CDR3. TCRdb redid the calling of the multiplex PCR reads with MiXCR, one entry per CDR3 protein. The sample carries roughly 350,000 distinct CDR3 sequences, about an eighth recorded once. Sample: blood. Receptor source: a woman aged 40 to 50 with Graves' ophthalmopathy.

This clonotype was seen ten or more times. The chain couples TRBV7-8 to TRBJ2-7, with 10 positions matching TRBD1. This CDR3 comprises 14 residues. CDR1 is SGHVS and CDR2 is FQNEAQ in the germline V gene. The V segment lost 5 bases and the J segment 5 bases; nucleotides outside the gene matches: 6. CDR3 loop: CASSLGTGVNEQYF. The CDR3 nucleotides are TGTGCCAGCAGCCTCGGGACAGGGGTAAACGAGCAGTACTTC.

The chain recombines TRBV27 with TRBJ1-4; 7 nucleotides align to TRBD1. Looked up from germline, CDR1 is MNHEY and CDR2 is SMNVEV (reference sequence). The CDR3 has 15 residues. J was trimmed by 8 bases and V by 1 base; bases with no gene match: 7. The CDR3 sequence is CASSLWTGVREKLFF. The CDR3 nucleotides read TGTGCCAGCAGTTTATGGACAGGCGTCCGGGAAAAACTGTTTTTT.

This clonotype was counted many times. The V and J genes are TRBV2 and TRBJ2-1; possibly TRBD1 or TRBD2 for D (5 bases each). This CDR3 contains 14 residues. The V and J ends lost 5 bases and 8 bases respectively, with 16 bases between them. The germline V gene has CDR1 SNHLY and CDR2 FYNNEI. CDR3 region: CASSWDGGIDEQFF. The CDR3 bases are TGTGCCAGCAGTTGGGACGGCGGTATCGATGAGCAGTTCTTC.

This chain joins TRBV6-6 and TRBJ2-1, with D maybe TRBD2 (6 bases). The CDR3 is made up of 14 amino acids. The germline V gene has CDR1 MNHNY and CDR2 SVGAGI (reference sequence). V was cut by 1 base and J by 6 bases, with 10 bases left in between. CDR3 loop: CASSYYGRGNEQFF. As DNA, the CDR3 is TGTGCCAGCAGTTACTACGGGAGAGGCAATGAGCAGTTCTTC.

This clonotype was seen at least ten times. The chain has TRBV19 and TRBJ2-1; weak D call: TRBD1 (5 bases). CDR1 is LNHDA, CDR2 SQIVND, per germline (reference sequence). This CDR3 has 13 residues. Deletions cut 5 bases from V and 12 bases from J, with 17 bases between. The CDR3 loop is CASSPFQQGGQFF. CDR3 nucleotide sequence: TGTGCCAGTAGTCCCTTTCAGCAGGGTGGGCAGTTCTTC. The full variable domain, rest sourced from reference TRBV19 and TRBJ2-1, is DGGITQSPKYLFRKEGQNVTLSCEQNLNHDAMYWYRQDPGQGLRLIYYSQIVNDFQKGDIAEGYSVSREKKESFPLTVTSAQKNPTAFYLCASSPFQQGGQFFGPGTRLTVL.

This clonotype was seen many times. DNA for the CDR3: TGTGCCATCAAGGCAGTCCACACTGAAGCTTTCTTT. Translated: CAIKAVHTEAFF. The rearrangement joins TRBV10-3 to TRBJ1-1, with D unclear. The CDR3 length is 12 residues. V gave up 7 bases and J gave up 3 bases, with 9 bases separating them. Germline CDR1 and CDR2: ENHRY and SYGVKD.

The table lists this clonotype with many counts. The junction departs from germline at one end; a sequencing error may be responsible. This sequence joins TRBV2 and TRBJ2-7; D is possibly TRBD1 (7 bases). Per germline, CDR1 SNHLY and CDR2 FYNNEI. The CDR3 has 14 residues. The CDR3 region has the DNA TGTGCCAGCAGGGACAGGAGGGAGCCCTATGAGCAGTACTTC. Its protein is CASRDRREPYEQYF.

At least ten counts were recorded for this clonotype. The chain recombines TRBV7-2 with TRBJ2-7, with 8 bases aligning to TRBD2. CDR3 size: 15 residues. Trimming at V came to 4 bases and at J to 2 bases, leaving 7 bases not matched to a gene. Germline V gene lookup returns CDR1 SGHTA and CDR2 FQGNSA. CDR3 residues: CASSSERGPTYEQYF. In nucleotides, the CDR3 is TGTGCCAGCAGCTCTGAGCGGGGGCCTACCTACGAGCAGTACTTC.

This clonotype was found many times. The chain links TRBV12-5 to TRBJ1-1; D perhaps matches TRBD1 (6 bases). The CDR3 contains 16 residues. V was clipped by 2 bases and J by 3 bases, with 16 bases between them. Germline CDR1 reads LGHNT; CDR2 reads FRNRAP. DNA for the CDR3: TGTGCTAGTGGTTTGATACTGGGGGGCAGGGACACTGAAGCTTTCTTT. This codes for CASGLILGGRDTEAFF.

This clonotype has more than one count but fewer than ten. This sequence joins TRBV20-1 and TRBJ2-3; the D is unclear. CDR1 and CDR2 (germline): DFQATT, SNEGSKA (reference sequence). The length of the CDR3 is 14 residues. Trimming pared 1 base from V and 0 bases from J, leaving 8 bases between. The CDR3 coding sequence is TGCAGTGCTAGAGTACATTCTAGCACAGATACGCAGTATTTT. It codes for CSARVHSSTDTQYF.

As concerns this clonotype: A much larger clone lies a single base off, so this may be a read error. The CDR3 loop reads CASSPPDRESSYEQHF. CDR3 nucleotides: TGTGCCAGCAGCCCCCCGGACAGGGAGAGCTCCTACGAGCAGCACTTC. V gene TRBV7-9 combines with J gene TRBJ2-7, with 8 bases lining up with TRBD1. Germline V lookup: CDR1 SEHNR, CDR2 FQNEAQ (reference sequence). The CDR3 covers 16 residues.

This clonotype was counted many times. This rearrangement joins TRBV20-1 to TRBJ2-1; 7 bases agree with TRBD2. This CDR3 spans 15 amino acids. With 3 bases clipped from V and 0 bases from J, the junction kept 5 bases outside the gene matches. Germline loops: CDR1 DFQATT, CDR2 SNEGSKA (reference sequence). This chain's CDR3 is CSASPQRGSYNEQFF. The CDR3 DNA reads as TGCAGTGCTAGCCCACAGCGGGGCTCCTACAATGAGCAGTTCTTC.

In its sample, this clonotype was seen many times. CDR3 bases: TGTGCCAGCAGACCTCCGGGACAGTGGACTGAAGCTTTCTTT. Translating gives CASRPPGQWTEAFF. The V gene is TRBV5-6, the J gene TRBJ1-1; 7 bases are shared with TRBD1. V lost 5 bases to trimming and J lost 5 bases; unmatched junction nucleotides: 9. Germline V gene data show CDR1 as SGHDT and CDR2 as YYEEEE. The CDR3 covers 14 residues.

This clonotype was detected ten times or more. The V gene is TRBV12-3 or TRBV12-4, the J gene TRBJ2-1; D gene unclear. The CDR3 totals 13 residues. The germline V and J ends were trimmed by 4 bases and 9 bases, with 13 bases remaining between them. CDR3 coding DNA: TGTGCCAGCAGTTGGACCGCCGCGAGTGAGCAGTTCTTC. It codes for CASSWTAASEQFF.

This clonotype was detected many times. V gene TRBV11-2 combines with J gene TRBJ2-3; 12 positions agree with TRBD2. This CDR3 is 17 amino acids long. The V gene end was trimmed by 5 bases and the J gene end by 0 bases; junction bases not matched to a gene: 6. Germline assignment: CDR1 SGHAT and CDR2 FQNNGV. CDR3 in DNA: TGTGCCAGCAGCCAGGGACTAGCGGGCCCTAGCACAGATACGCAGTATTTT. Amino acids: CASSQGLAGPSTDTQYF.

The table lists this clonotype with many counts. The V call is TRBV28, the J call TRBJ2-7; 9 bases agree with TRBD1. Trimming removed 5 bases from V and 0 bases from J; junction bases left unmatched: 5. The CDR3 contains 15 residues. CDR1 and CDR2 (germline): MDHEN, SYDVKM. The CDR3 nucleotides read TGTGCCAGCAGTGCAACAGGGGGCCTCTCCTACGAGCAGTACTTC. Encoded protein: CASSATGGLSYEQYF.

This clonotype was found many times. An end of the junction differs from the germline gene, which may be a read error. The chain carries TRBV19 and TRBJ1-1; D is perhaps TRBD1 (5 bases). The CDR3 runs 13 residues. Germline CDR1 is LNHDA and CDR2 is SQIVND (reference sequence). CDR3 nucleotide sequence: TGCGCCAGCAGCAGTCAGGGAGCCACTGAAGCTTTCTTT. Its translation: CASSSQGATEAFF.

There are many counts of this clonotype. The V and J genes are TRBV2 and TRBJ2-3, with D possibly matching TRBD2 (5 bases). The V gene's germline CDR1 is SNHLY and CDR2 FYNNEI. The CDR3 has 15 amino acids. Trimming took off 2 bases at V and 2 bases at J, with 11 bases between the two ends. As DNA, the CDR3 is TGTGCCAGCAGTGAACGGCGGGCGAACACAGATACGCAGTATTTT. This sequence encodes CASSERRANTDTQYF.

The chain carries TRBV6-1 and TRBJ1-1, with 9 positions matching TRBD1. CDR3 length: 16 residues. J was trimmed by 4 bases and V by 5 bases; bases with no gene match: 11. Germline CDR1 reads MNHNS; CDR2 reads SASEGT. The CDR3, as DNA: TGTGCCAGCAGTATCGGACAGGGGAGAGGAGGCACTGAAGCTTTCTTT. It specifies CASSIGQGRGGTEAFF.

This clonotype was detected ten times or more. The CDR3 sequence: CASSPLTTGETYGYTF. CDR3 nucleotides: TGTGCCAGCAGTCCACTAACTACAGGGGAGACCTATGGCTACACCTTC. This chain connects TRBV27 to TRBJ1-2, with 7 bases identical to TRBD1. Germline V CDR1 and CDR2: MNHEY, SMNVEV (reference sequence). V shed 5 bases, J shed 4 bases, and the junction held 13 bases outside the gene matches. The CDR3 is 16 residues long.